This TCR beta chain was captured by sequencing in a study of shared clonotypes between healthy human individuals. The study's findings and limits: Rarefaction analysis demonstrated incomplete sorted-subset sequencing notwithstanding large depth. A handful of donors shared approximately 5% of their naive CD4 clonotypes. Naive subsets generally had larger estimated richness than memory subsets. In contrast to clonotypes shared by all four donors, non-shared clonotypes had lower generation probabilities.

Clones were read by immunoSEQ multiplex PCR, and TCRdb kept only the in-frame ones, dropping some. The profile shows millions of clones, 80% to 95% of them singletons. Trimming cost V 0 bases and J 2 bases, with 11 bases left between them. CDR3 size: 15 residues. Germline CDR1 reads LNHNV; CDR2 reads YYDKDF (reference sequence). In the case of this clone: The antigen is undetermined.

Sequencing input: naive CD4+ T cells from PBMCs. Stated subset: CD45RA+ positively selected. The sequence was obtained from a man aged 18 to 35 in good health. Some clones in this sample may be carry-over from other donors' samples. The J gene is TRBJ2-7, the V gene TRBV15; D is unclear. CDR3 in amino acids: CATSRDLRTPYEQYF. CDR3 coding DNA: TGTGCCACCAGCAGAGATCTGCGGACGCCCTACGAGCAGTACTTC.